This T cell receptor (beta chain) was obtained from a study of blood T cell repertoires in COVID-19. At the level of the study: T cells, B-cell-depleted T cells, or PBMCs supplied cDNA or gDNA.

In the original processing: Estimation of nucleated cell counts was performed using reference gene primer amplification. Method: immunoSEQ multiplex PCR; TCRdb's copy keeps in-frame clones and lacks some. V and J calls and clone size are given by that table; D and trimming were obtained from the DNA. The sample lists some 270,000 clones, roughly 89% occurring once. J was trimmed by 3 bases and V by 0 bases; bases with no gene match: 7. Per the germline V gene, CDR1 is MNHEY and CDR2 is SVGAGI. The CDR3 loop spans 16 amino acids. The chain uses TRBV6-5 and TRBJ1-2; 7 nucleotides agree with TRBD1. The sequencing input was peripheral blood. This TCR was sampled from a man in his fifties with acute or convalescent COVID-19. The CDR3: CASSYSLTGVDYGYTF. In nucleotides, the CDR3 is TGTGCCAGCAGTTACTCGCTCACAGGGGTCGACTATGGCTACACCTTC.